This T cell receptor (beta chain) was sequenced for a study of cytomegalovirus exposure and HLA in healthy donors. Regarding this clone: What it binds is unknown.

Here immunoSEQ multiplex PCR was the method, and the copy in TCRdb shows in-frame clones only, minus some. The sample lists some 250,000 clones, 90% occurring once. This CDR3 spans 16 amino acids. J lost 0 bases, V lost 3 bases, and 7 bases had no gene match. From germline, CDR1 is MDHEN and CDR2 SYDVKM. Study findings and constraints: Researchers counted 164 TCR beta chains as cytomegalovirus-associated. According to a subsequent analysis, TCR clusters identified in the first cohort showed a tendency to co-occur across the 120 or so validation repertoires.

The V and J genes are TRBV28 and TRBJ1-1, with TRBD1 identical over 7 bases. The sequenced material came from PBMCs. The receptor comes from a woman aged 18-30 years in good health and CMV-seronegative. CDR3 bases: TGTGCCAGCAGTTTCTTACCGGGACAGATGAACACTGAAGCTTTCTTT. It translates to CASSFLPGQMNTEAFF.